This T cell receptor (beta chain) appears in the sequencing data of a study of neurological immune-mediated disorders. The study used blood bank volunteers in Maryland, USA, as healthy controls. TCRdb re-analysed the 5' RACE reads in MiXCR, keeping a single row per CDR3 protein. Among under 45,000 distinct CDR3 sequences, about 13% were seen once, and the ten largest hold roughly 1.2%. The CDR3 runs to 15 residues. Trimming stripped 0 bases from V and 4 bases from J, with 10 bases between. Germline CDR1 is SGHRS and CDR2 is YFSETQ. Ten or more counts support this clonotype. Its antigen is as yet unknown. Regarding the study as a whole: The highest TCR clonal expansion occurred in HTLV-1-associated myelopathy; multiple sclerosis fell below healthy controls.

The J gene is TRBJ2-2, the V gene TRBV5-1; D is unresolved. What was sequenced was PBMCs. The clonotype was recovered from a female donor in good health. In DNA form, the CDR3 reads TGCGCCAGCAGCTTGGAAGCAAGACCCACCGGGGAGCTGTTTTTT. Protein sequence: CASSLEARPTGELFF.